A selection of T cell receptor beta chains follows, all from one sample in a study of chemoradiotherapy in HPV16-positive cancers. Data came from immunoSEQ multiplex PCR; TCRdb stores just in-frame clones and leaves some out. The sample shows 9,500 to 15,000 clones, 90% of them seen only once. This material was collected from a patient who underwent chemoradiotherapy. Receptors were obtained from a human donor with HPV-associated anogenital cancer. Each CDR3 is given with its conserved first and last residue. The D gene is left open where the match is weak. A row's size may be missing; if present it is once, few, many or a size class.

V gene	J gene	D gene	clone size	CDR3 DNA	CDR3 protein
TRBV11-3	TRBJ2-5	TRBD2	NA	TGTGCCAGCAGCTTAGGAGTAGCGGGGGACCTGTACCAAGAGACCCAGTACTTC	CASSLGVAGDLYQETQYF
TRBV5-6	TRBJ1-4	NA	NA	TGTGCCAGCAGCTTGGGGCAGGGCATGAATGAAAAACTGTTTTTT	CASSLGQGMNEKLFF
TRBV30	TRBJ2-5	TRBD1	few	TGTGCCTGGAGTGTACTGGACAGGGTTGCGACCCAGTACTTC	CAWSVLDRVATQYF
TRBV2	TRBJ2-7	TRBD2	NA	TGTGCCAGCACGCTACTAGCGGGTTCTTACGAGCAGTACTTC	CASTLLAGSYEQYF
TRBV25-1	TRBJ2-7	NA	NA	TGTGCCAGCAGTGAAGGTCCGGGGACGCGCTCCTACGAGCAGTACTTC	CASSEGPGTRSYEQYF
TRBV5-6	TRBJ1-5	TRBD1	once	TGTGCCAGCAGGCTACAGGGGGATCAGCCCCAGCATTTT	CASRLQGDQPQHF
TRBV19	TRBJ1-5	NA	NA	TGTGCCAGTAGTATAGGACAGCCGAGCAATCAGCCCCAGCATTTT	CASSIGQPSNQPQHF
TRBV6-1	TRBJ1-1	NA	NA	TGTGCCAGCAGTGATATATATTGGACAGAATCCGGCCGAAACACTGAAGCTTTCTTT	CASSDIYWTESGRNTEAFF
TRBV5-6	TRBJ1-1	NA	NA	TGTGCCAGCAGCCCAGGCCCCATGAACACTGAAGCTTTCTTT	CASSPGPMNTEAFF
TRBV19	TRBJ2-5	NA	once	TGTGCCAGTAGGGCGGTGCCCGAACGGGAGACCCAGTACTTC	CASRAVPERETQYF
TRBV6-5	TRBJ1-2	TRBD1	NA	TGTGCCAGCAGGAATCAGGGGGGCTATGGCTACACCTTC	CASRNQGGYGYTF
TRBV2	TRBJ1-3	TRBD1	once	TGTGCCAGCAAGGCCGGGACAGCTGGAAACACCATATATTTT	CASKAGTAGNTIYF
TRBV19	TRBJ1-2	NA	NA	TGTGCCAGTAGTTATTACAGGCCGGGAGAATGGGGCTACACCTTC	CASSYYRPGEWGYTF
TRBV27	TRBJ2-7	TRBD2	NA	TGTGCCAGCAGTTCCCGCCTAGCGGGAGGAGCCGAGCAGTACTTC	CASSSRLAGGAEQYF